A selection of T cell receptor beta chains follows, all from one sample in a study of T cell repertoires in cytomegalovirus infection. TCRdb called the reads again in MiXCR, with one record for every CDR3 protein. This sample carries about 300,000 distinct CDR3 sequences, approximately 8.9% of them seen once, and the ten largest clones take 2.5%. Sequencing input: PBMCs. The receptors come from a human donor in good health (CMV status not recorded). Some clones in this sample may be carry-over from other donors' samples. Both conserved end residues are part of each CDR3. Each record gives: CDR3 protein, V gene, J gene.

CDR3 protein: CASSPPDLDTQYF
V gene: TRBV5-5
J gene: TRBJ2-3

CDR3 protein: CASRSGLPIYF
V gene: TRBV12-3/TRBV12-4
J gene: TRBJ1-3

CDR3 protein: CASSGELAGAYRGEQFF
V gene: TRBV2
J gene: TRBJ2-1

CDR3 protein: CSVGSEKLFF
V gene: TRBV29-1
J gene: TRBJ1-4

CDR3 protein: CAINDGIQPQHF
V gene: TRBV10-3
J gene: TRBJ1-5

CDR3 protein: CASSFRGEHYNEQFF
V gene: TRBV28
J gene: TRBJ2-1

CDR3 protein: CSATLTGGDWGGYTF
V gene: TRBV20-1
J gene: TRBJ1-2

CDR3 protein: CASSSQSGTDTQYF
V gene: TRBV7-2
J gene: TRBJ2-3

CDR3 protein: CSATWGGNQPQHF
V gene: TRBV20-1
J gene: TRBJ1-5

CDR3 protein: CASSLVAGTLTDTQYF
V gene: TRBV7-2
J gene: TRBJ2-3

CDR3 protein: CASRGGTGGRVNYGYTF
V gene: TRBV28
J gene: TRBJ1-2

CDR3 protein: CASSPAGTTQYF
V gene: TRBV12-3/TRBV12-4
J gene: TRBJ2-3

CDR3 protein: CASSRGRSTNYGYTF
V gene: TRBV7-9
J gene: TRBJ1-2

CDR3 protein: CASSTGGASYNEQFF
V gene: TRBV28
J gene: TRBJ2-1

CDR3 protein: CASSSPDRDHYGYTF
V gene: TRBV6-2/TRBV6-3
J gene: TRBJ1-2

CDR3 protein: CASSEYLKTFF
V gene: TRBV25-1
J gene: TRBJ1-1

CDR3 protein: CSAASIASGSPDTQYF
V gene: TRBV20-1
J gene: TRBJ2-3

CDR3 protein: CAISGIGEYNEQFF
V gene: TRBV10-3
J gene: TRBJ2-1

CDR3 protein: CASSRGGADGNTIYF
V gene: TRBV28
J gene: TRBJ1-3

CDR3 protein: CASSKAWSNTEAFF
V gene: TRBV19
J gene: TRBJ1-1

CDR3 protein: CASSSYRGNTIYF
V gene: TRBV7-7
J gene: TRBJ1-3

CDR3 protein: CASTGGTEAFF
V gene: TRBV2
J gene: TRBJ1-1